Following are 4 T cell receptor beta chains from one sample sequenced in a study of cytomegalovirus exposure and HLA in healthy donors. Vbeta (60) and Jbeta (13) primers were used in the PCR. Sequenced by immunoSEQ multiplex PCR; TCRdb stores in-frame clones only, minus some. This sample has roughly 120,000 clones, with 65% to 80% found just once. The sequenced sample consisted of PBMCs. Receptors were obtained from a woman aged 55-75 years in good health and CMV-seropositive.

This chain connects TRBV29-1 to TRBJ1-3, with D hard to call. Germline V gene data show CDR1 as SQVTM and CDR2 as ANQGSEA. Trimming pared 3 bases from V and 2 bases from J, leaving 5 bases between. This CDR3 has 12 residues. In DNA, the CDR3 is TGCAGCGTTGAGCGCCCTGGAAACACCATATATTTT. This gives the protein CSVERPGNTIYF.

On this clone itself: A junction end diverges from the germline sequence, so it may reflect a read error. The chain has TRBV7-9 and TRBJ2-7; 8 positions match TRBD2. There are 14 residues in the CDR3. Germline V lookup: CDR1 SEHNR, CDR2 FQNEAQ (reference sequence). This CDR3 is CSSSYSGTAYEQYF. CDR3 sequence (DNA): TGTTCCAGCAGCTATAGCGGGACCGCCTACGAGCAGTACTTC. Supplemented by reference TRBV7-9 and TRBJ2-7, the full variable domain reads DTGVSQNPRHKITKRGQNVTFRCDPISEHNRLYWYRQTLGQGPEFLTYFQNEAQLEKSRLLSDRFSAERPKGSFSTLEIQRTEQGDSAMYLCSSSYSGTAYEQYFGPGTRLTVT.

The chain combines TRBV18 with TRBJ1-1, with a weak D call TRBD1 (5 bases). CDR1 and CDR2 (germline): KGHSH, LQKENI. The CDR3 runs to 15 residues. The V end lost 2 bases, the J end lost 0 bases, and 10 bases lay between the germline ends. The CDR3 coding sequence is TGTGCCAGCTCACCAGGGACTTCCATGAACACTGAAGCTTTCTTT. This sequence encodes CASSPGTSMNTEAFF.

This rearrangement joins TRBV7-3 to TRBJ1-4; D is ambiguous. The germline gives CDR1 SGHTA, CDR2 FQGTGA. CDR3 length: 15 residues. V lost 1 base to trimming and J lost 3 bases, with 9 bases between them. The CDR3 DNA follows: TGTGCCAGCAGCTTAATACGGGAAGCTAATGAAAAACTGTTTTTT. Amino acids: CASSLIREANEKLFF.